Below, 26 T cell receptor beta chains from the same sample are listed, as sequenced in a study of shared clonotypes between healthy human individuals. Naive-designated CD8 cells lacked CD45RO, were positively enriched for CCR7, and omitted terminally differentiated effector memory CD45RA+ cells. Produced via immunoSEQ multiplex PCR; TCRdb's table is partial and in-frame only. This sample yields millions of clones, of which just under 95% are seen a single time; around 1.1% belongs to the top ten. The sequenced sample consisted of naive CD8+ T cells sorted from blood. The receptors originated from a man younger than 30 in good health.

This clone was seen a single time. The chain has TRBV6-1 and TRBJ2-7; 7 nucleotides line up with TRBD2. Germline-derived CDR1 and CDR2 are MNHNS and SASEGT. The CDR3 consists of 12 residues. Trimming took 10 bases from V and 5 from J; bases not matched to a gene: 8. CDR3 residues: CAISGLSDEQYF. The CDR3 nucleotides read TGTGCCATCTCGGGACTAAGCGACGAGCAGTACTTC.

V usage is TRBV4-1 and J usage is TRBJ2-1, with D perhaps matching TRBD1 (5 bases). V was shortened by 0 bases and J by 4 bases, with 22 bases between the two germline ends. The CDR3 contains 19 residues. Germline lookup yields CDR1 MGHRA and CDR2 YSYEKL. The CDR3 protein is CASSQDQPGSEDYYNEQFF. Here the CDR3 DNA reads TGCGCCAGCAGCCAAGATCAACCAGGGTCGGAAGATTATTACAATGAGCAGTTCTTC.

This chain uses TRBV7-9 with TRBJ2-3; D gene ambiguous. V lost 4 bases and J 0 bases, leaving 17 bases between the germline ends. This CDR3 region has 17 residues. Germline V gene lookup returns CDR1 SEHNR and CDR2 FQNEAQ (reference sequence). CDR3 coding DNA: TGTGCCAGCAGCTCCCCCCGGATAGACACTAGCACAGATACGCAGTATTTT. Translating it yields CASSSPRIDTSTDTQYF. Full variable domain (missing parts from reference TRBV7-9 and TRBJ2-3): DTGVSQNPRHKITKRGQNVTFRCDPISEHNRLYWYRQTLGQGPEFLTYFQNEAQLEKSRLLSDRFSAERPKGSFSTLEIQRTEQGDSAMYLCASSSPRIDTSTDTQYFGPGTRLTVL.

This chain links TRBV27 with TRBJ1-1, with 7 positions matching TRBD1. The CDR3 covers 16 residues. Germline CDR1 reads MNHEY; CDR2 reads SMNVEV (reference sequence). The junction had 9 bases not matched to a gene; V was cut back by 5 bases and J by 0 bases. The chain's CDR3 is CASSLSTGRVNTEAFF. CDR3 DNA: TGTGCCAGCAGTCTCTCGACAGGGAGGGTGAACACTGAAGCTTTCTTT.

The V and J genes are TRBV6-5 and TRBJ1-2, with a possible D match to TRBD1 (6 bases). Germline values: CDR1 MNHEY, CDR2 SVGAGI. V was pared by 6 bases and J by 8 bases, with 16 bases between. This CDR3 is built from 13 residues. CDR3: CASSPGSGAGYTF. The CDR3 nucleotides are TGTGCCAGCAGCCCTGGGTCGGGGGCCGGCTACACCTTC.

V is TRBV7-9 and J is TRBJ2-5; 15 nucleotides line up with TRBD2. Trimming cost V 4 bases and J 3 bases; bases outside gene matches: 3. Germline CDR1 reads SEHNR; CDR2 reads FQNEAQ (reference sequence). The CDR3 contains 16 residues. The DNA for the CDR3 is TGTGCCAGCAGCTGGACTAGCGGGGGGGCGGAAGAGACCCAGTACTTC. This sequence encodes CASSWTSGGAEETQYF.

The rearrangement links TRBV27 to TRBJ2-7; D gene uncertain. Trimming took off 5 bases at V and 5 bases at J, with 13 bases between the two ends. Germline V gene data show CDR1 as MNHEY and CDR2 as SMNVEV (reference sequence). The CDR3 consists of 13 residues. For the CDR3, the DNA is TGTGCCAGCAGTCGGGCTTCCTTGGACGAGCAGTACTTC. It is translated as CASSRASLDEQYF.

The chain has TRBV27 and TRBJ2-7, with 10 bases matching TRBD1. This CDR3 spans 14 amino acids. V was pared by 5 bases and J by 7 bases, with 8 bases of the junction left unmatched. Germline V CDR1 and CDR2: MNHEY, SMNVEV (reference sequence). The CDR3 DNA sequence: TGTGCCAGCAGTGTGGACAGGGGGTCTCGGGAGCAGTACTTC. Amino acid sequence: CASSVDRGSREQYF.

V and J are TRBV5-6 and TRBJ2-1; D uncertain. The CDR3 covers 12 residues. The germline V gene encodes CDR1 SGHDT and CDR2 YYEEEE. The ends were cut back, 2 bases at V and 9 bases at J, with 9 bases in the middle. This CDR3 is CASSFIAPEQFF. The DNA of the CDR3 is TGTGCCAGCAGCTTCATCGCTCCTGAGCAGTTCTTC.

The chain has TRBV27 and TRBJ2-3; unclear D gene. This CDR3 has 14 residues. V lost 2 bases, J lost 4 bases, and 10 bases lay in between. CDR1 MNHEY and CDR2 SMNVEV come from the germline V gene (reference sequence). This CDR3 reads CASSLASFPDTQYF. CDR3 nucleotides: TGTGCCAGCAGTTTAGCGAGTTTCCCAGATACGCAGTATTTT.

This clone was found once. The genes are TRBV6-5 and TRBJ1-6; D uncertain. Trimming shortened V by 0 bases and J by 4 bases, and 10 bases separated the two germline ends. The CDR3 covers 16 residues. The V gene's germline CDR1 is MNHEY and CDR2 SVGAGI. CDR3: CASSYSSELYNSPLHF. The CDR3 DNA reads as TGTGCCAGCAGTTACTCGTCTGAATTATATAATTCACCCCTCCACTTT.

V gene TRBV9 combines with J gene TRBJ1-5, with D maybe TRBD1 (5 bases). Germline-derived CDR1 and CDR2 are SGDLS and YYNGEE. The CDR3 consists of 10 residues. The V gene lost 10 bases and the J gene lost 6 bases, with 8 bases spanning the gap. For the CDR3, the DNA is TGTGCCGGGCAGGGTCAGCCCCAGCATTTT. This gives the protein CAGQGQPQHF. Variable domain in full (rest from reference TRBV9 and TRBJ1-5): DSGVTQTPKHLITATGQRVTLRCSPRSGDLSVYWYQQSLDQGLQFLIQYYNGEERAKGNILERFSAQQFPDLHSELNLSSLELGDSALYFCAGQGQPQHFGDGTRLSIL.

The chain links TRBV2 to TRBJ1-1; no reliable D call. Looked up from germline, CDR1 is SNHLY and CDR2 is FYNNEI. Trimming pared 9 bases from V and 4 bases from J, leaving 12 bases between. The CDR3 has 12 amino acids. The CDR3 here is CARSVAGTEAFF. CDR3 DNA sequence: TGTGCCAGGTCGGTAGCAGGCACTGAAGCTTTCTTT.

The chain uses TRBV6-1 and TRBJ2-1; a possible D gene is TRBD1 (5 bases). The CDR3 runs 15 residues. CDR1 and CDR2 (germline): MNHNS, SASEGT. Trimming shortened V by 6 bases and J by 0 bases, and 12 bases separated the two germline ends. The CDR3 DNA reads TGTGCCAGCAGGACGGACACTCACTCCTACAATGAGCAGTTCTTC. As protein: CASRTDTHSYNEQFF.

The J gene is TRBJ2-1, the V gene TRBV30, with D perhaps matching TRBD1 or TRBD2 (5 bases each). Germline lookup yields CDR1 GTSNPN and CDR2 SVGIG (reference sequence). The V end was cut by 0 bases, the J end by 3 bases, with 12 bases between. The CDR3 covers 15 residues. CDR3 sequence reads: CAWSVDGGGYNEQFF. The DNA of the CDR3 is TGTGCCTGGAGTGTAGATGGGGGTGGCTACAATGAGCAGTTCTTC.

The gene calls are TRBV2 and TRBJ2-5, with D maybe TRBD2 (5 bases). Between the trimmed V and J ends, which lost 0 bases and 5 bases, there was a span of 10 bases. Germline loops: CDR1 SNHLY, CDR2 FYNNEI. CDR3 length: 14 amino acids. The CDR3 protein is CASSEATGEETQYF. The CDR3 DNA reads TGTGCCAGCAGTGAAGCGACCGGGGAGGAGACCCAGTACTTC.

This sequence joins TRBV11-3 and TRBJ2-1; 11 nucleotides align to TRBD2. The germline gives CDR1 SGHNT, CDR2 YENEEA. This CDR3 spans 17 amino acids. The trim removed 4 bases at V and 2 bases at J, leaving 7 bases unmatched. This CDR3 reads CASSSRLAGTPYNEQFF. Written as DNA, the CDR3 is TGTGCCAGCAGCTCACGACTAGCGGGAACCCCCTACAATGAGCAGTTCTTC. The full variable domain, completed using reference TRBV11-3 and TRBJ2-1, is EAGVVQSPRYKIIEKKQPVAFWCNPISGHNTLYWYLQNLGQGPELLIRYENEEAVDDSQLPKDRFSAERLKGVDSTLKIQPAELGDSAVYLCASSSRLAGTPYNEQFFGPGTRLTVL.

J is TRBJ1-4 and V is TRBV6-1; 8 nucleotides line up with TRBD1. This CDR3 has 18 amino acids. The germline gives CDR1 MNHNS, CDR2 SASEGT. The V segment lost 1 base and the J segment 2 bases; nucleotides outside the gene matches: 9. The chain's CDR3 is CASSEGLWQGATNEKLFF. The CDR3 bases are TGTGCCAGCAGTGAAGGGCTGTGGCAGGGGGCGACTAATGAAAAACTGTTTTTT.

The chain is built from TRBV18 and TRBJ1-2; D remains unclear. V was pared by 5 bases and J by 5 bases, with 12 bases between. Germline V gene lookup returns CDR1 KGHSH and CDR2 LQKENI. The CDR3 is 13 residues long. The CDR3 here is CASSVYRIYGYTF. The CDR3, as DNA: TGTGCCAGCTCAGTGTATCGGATTTATGGCTACACCTTC.

This clone was seen a handful of times. The gene calls are TRBV10-1 and TRBJ1-1, with D unclear. The CDR3 consists of 14 residues. The V end was cut by 2 bases, the J end by 0 bases, with 7 bases between. Per germline, CDR1 WNHNN and CDR2 SYGVQD (reference sequence). The CDR3 nucleotides read TGCGCCAGCAGTGAGGGGCGATTGAACACTGAAGCTTTCTTT. Amino acid sequence: CASSEGRLNTEAFF.

The chain links TRBV5-5 to TRBJ1-2, with D possibly TRBD1 on 5 matching bases. This CDR3 is 15 amino acids long. Between the trimmed V and J ends, which lost 6 bases and 7 bases, there was a span of 22 bases. CDR1 SGHKS and CDR2 YYEKEE come from the germline V gene (reference sequence). CDR3: CASNKLGGILAGYTF. For the CDR3, the DNA is TGTGCCAGCAACAAATTGGGGGGTATTTTGGCTGGCTACACCTTC.

The CDR3 DNA sequence: TGTGCCAGCAGCCAAACCTGGACAGAAGAGACCCAGTACTTC. The encoded protein is CASSQTWTEETQYF. V is TRBV6-1 and J is TRBJ2-5, with a weak D call TRBD1 (6 bases). CDR1 and CDR2 (germline): MNHNS, SASEGT. V was pared by 6 bases and J by 3 bases, with 14 bases between. This CDR3 contains 14 residues.

This clone was recorded once. The chain is built from TRBV28 and TRBJ2-7, with D perhaps TRBD1 (5 bases). The CDR3 runs 15 residues. Germline V gene sequence: CDR1 MDHEN, CDR2 SYDVKM. V lost 5 bases, J lost 3 bases, and 17 bases lay in between. The CDR3 region is CASSPPQDTYYEQYF. As DNA, the CDR3 is TGTGCCAGCAGTCCCCCCCAGGACACCTACTACGAGCAGTACTTC.

This clone appeared a single time. The chain carries TRBV25-1 and TRBJ2-6, with D hard to call. V dropped 0 bases and J dropped 0 bases, with 9 bases sitting between them. Per the germline V gene, CDR1 is MGHDK and CDR2 is SYGVNS. The CDR3 covers 17 residues. Here the CDR3 reads CASSEYGKYSGANVLTF. DNA of the CDR3: TGTGCCAGCAGTGAATACGGCAAATACTCTGGGGCCAACGTCCTGACTTTC.

J is TRBJ1-2 and V is TRBV7-3; possible D gene TRBD1, 5 bases. The V gene's germline CDR1 is SGHTA and CDR2 FQGTGA. The CDR3 is 13 residues long. Between the trimmed V and J ends, which lost 4 bases and 1 base, there was a span of 7 bases. CDR3 region: CASSSDSNYGYTF. DNA of the CDR3: TGTGCCAGCAGCTCCGACAGTAACTATGGCTACACCTTC.

This chain connects TRBV7-6 to TRBJ1-3, with D possibly matching TRBD1 (6 bases). This CDR3 spans 15 amino acids. V was pared by 4 bases and J by 0 bases, with 10 bases between. From germline, CDR1 is SGHVS and CDR2 FNYEAQ. DNA for the CDR3: TGTGCCAGCAGCTCTGACAGGAACTCTGGAAACACCATATATTTT. Its translation is CASSSDRNSGNTIYF.